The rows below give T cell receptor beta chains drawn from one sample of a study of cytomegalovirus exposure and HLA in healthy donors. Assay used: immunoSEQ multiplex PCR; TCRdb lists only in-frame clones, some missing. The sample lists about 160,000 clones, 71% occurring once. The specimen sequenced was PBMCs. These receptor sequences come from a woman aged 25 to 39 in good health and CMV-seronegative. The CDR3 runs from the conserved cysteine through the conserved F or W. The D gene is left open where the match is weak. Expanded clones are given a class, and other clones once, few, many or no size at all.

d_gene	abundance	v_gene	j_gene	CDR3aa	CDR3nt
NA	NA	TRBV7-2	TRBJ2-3	CASSLYTDTQYF	TGTGCCAGCAGCCTATACACAGATACGCAGTATTTT
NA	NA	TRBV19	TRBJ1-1	CASSNPTIQNTEAFF	TGTGCCAGTAGTAACCCTACTATACAAAACACTGAAGCTTTCTTT
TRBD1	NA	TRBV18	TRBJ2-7	CASSSRQGAMDEQYF	TGTGCCAGCTCATCCCGACAGGGGGCGATGGACGAGCAGTACTTC
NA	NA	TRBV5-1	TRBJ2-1	CASSYAGNNNEQFF	TGCGCCAGCAGTTACGCCGGGAACAACAATGAGCAGTTCTTC
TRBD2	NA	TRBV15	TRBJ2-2	CATSRDKASGSFGELFF	TGTGCCACCAGCAGAGATAAGGCTAGCGGGAGTTTCGGGGAGCTGTTTTTT
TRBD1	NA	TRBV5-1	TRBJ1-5	CASSLGSGGSNQPQHF	TGCGCCAGCAGCTTGGGGTCAGGGGGTTCCAATCAGCCCCAGCATTTT
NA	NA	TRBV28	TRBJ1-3	CASSPQGQGRNTIYF	TGTGCCAGCAGTCCCCAGGGGCAAGGGCGAAACACCATATATTTT
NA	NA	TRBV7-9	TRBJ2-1	CASRSQGDEQFF	TGTGCCAGCAGATCACAGGGCGATGAGCAGTTCTTC
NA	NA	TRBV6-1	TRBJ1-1	CASSGGPGAGDTEAFF	TGTGCCAGCAGTGGCGGGCCCGGCGCGGGGGACACTGAAGCTTTCTTT
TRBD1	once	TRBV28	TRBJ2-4	CASSRTGLNIQYF	TGTGCCAGCAGTAGGACAGGGTTGAACATTCAGTACTTC
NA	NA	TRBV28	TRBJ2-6	CASSRAGANVLTF	TGTGCCAGCAGCAGGGCTGGGGCCAACGTCCTGACTTTC
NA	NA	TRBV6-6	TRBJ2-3	CASRQGTSTDTQYF	TGTGCCAGCAGACAGGGAACTAGCACAGATACGCAGTATTTT
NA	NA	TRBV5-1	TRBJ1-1	CASSLVERNTEAFF	TGCGCCAGCAGCTTGGTTGAGCGGAACACTGAAGCTTTCTTT
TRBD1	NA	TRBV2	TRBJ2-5	CAIETGFKETQYF	TGTGCCATCGAGACAGGGTTTAAAGAGACCCAGTACTTC
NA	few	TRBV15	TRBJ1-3	CATSRGGQISGNTIYF	TGTGCCACCAGCAGAGGCGGACAGATCTCTGGAAACACCATATATTTT
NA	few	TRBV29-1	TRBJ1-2	CSVPTGRVLSGYTF	TGCAGCGTTCCCACCGGGAGGGTTTTAAGTGGCTACACCTTC
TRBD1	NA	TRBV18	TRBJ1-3	CASSQYLQGMRSGNTIYF	TGTGCCAGCTCACAGTACTTACAGGGGATGCGATCTGGAAACACCATATATTTT
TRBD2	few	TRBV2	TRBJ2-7	CASRVAGGSYEQYF	TGTGCCAGCAGAGTAGCGGGGGGAAGCTACGAGCAGTACTTC
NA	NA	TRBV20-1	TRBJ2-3	CRFNRAQYF	TGCAGATTTAACCGGGCGCAGTATTTT
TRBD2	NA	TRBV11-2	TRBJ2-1	CASSLGAGGPYEQFF	TGTGCCAGCAGCTTAGGAGCGGGGGGGCCTTATGAGCAGTTCTTC
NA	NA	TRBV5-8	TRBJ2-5	CASSLKGGETQYF	TGTGCCAGCAGCTTGAAGGGCGGGGAGACCCAGTACTTC
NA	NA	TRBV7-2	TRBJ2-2	CASSLVFHLNTGELFF	TGTGCCAGCAGCTTAGTTTTCCACTTGAACACCGGGGAGCTGTTTTTT
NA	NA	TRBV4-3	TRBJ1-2	CASSQFRGTGYGYTF	TGCGCCAGCAGCCAATTTCGAGGGACTGGCTATGGCTACACCTTC
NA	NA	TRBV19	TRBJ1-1	CASSPGPGRTEAFF	TGTGCCAGTAGCCCCGGCCCAGGGCGAACTGAAGCTTTCTTT
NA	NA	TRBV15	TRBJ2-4	CATSRGGGKVGNIQYF	TGTGCCACCAGCAGAGGGGGCGGGAAGGTCGGGAACATTCAGTACTTC
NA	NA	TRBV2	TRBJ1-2	CASSEGRNYGYTF	TGTGCCAGCAGTGAGGGCAGAAACTATGGCTACACCTTC
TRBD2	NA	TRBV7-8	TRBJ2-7	CASSSSLGGSYEQYF	TGTGCCAGCAGCTCCAGCCTGGGGGGGTCCTACGAGCAGTACTTC
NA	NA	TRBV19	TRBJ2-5	CASSIDQMPGQRETQYF	TGTGCCAGTAGTATAGATCAAATGCCTGGACAGAGGGAGACCCAGTACTTC
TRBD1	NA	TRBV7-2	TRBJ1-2	CASSLTQGNYGYTF	TGTGCCAGCAGCTTAACACAGGGGAACTATGGCTACACCTTC
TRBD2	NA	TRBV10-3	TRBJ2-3	CAISEVASGRVDTQYF	TGTGCCATCAGTGAAGTGGCTAGCGGGAGGGTAGATACGCAGTATTTT
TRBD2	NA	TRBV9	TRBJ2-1	CASSSRSGLAADNEQFF	TGTGCCAGCAGCTCCCGATCCGGGCTAGCGGCGGACAATGAGCAGTTCTTC
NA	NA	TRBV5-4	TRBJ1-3	CASSPDSWAGNTIYF	TGTGCCAGCAGCCCGGACAGCTGGGCTGGAAACACCATATATTTT
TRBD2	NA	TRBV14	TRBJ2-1	CASSPRLAGFYNEQFF	TGTGCCAGCAGCCCCCGACTAGCGGGATTCTACAATGAGCAGTTCTTC
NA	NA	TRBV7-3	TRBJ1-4	CASSPEGGEKLFF	TGTGCCAGCAGCCCAGAGGGGGGGGAAAAACTGTTTTTT
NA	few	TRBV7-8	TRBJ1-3	CASNYGSTIYF	TGTGCCAGCAATTATGGCAGCACCATATATTTT
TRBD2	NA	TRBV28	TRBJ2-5	CATGRVGHRETQYF	TGTGCCACGGGGAGGGTGGGCCATCGAGAGACCCAGTACTTC
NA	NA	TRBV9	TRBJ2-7	CASNRATGDEQYF	TGTGCCAGCAACAGGGCTACCGGGGACGAGCAGTACTTC
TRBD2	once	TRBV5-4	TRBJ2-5	CASSQGTSGRDQYF	TGTGCCAGCAGCCAGGGGACTAGCGGGAGGGACCAGTACTTC
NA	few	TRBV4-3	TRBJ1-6	CASSQDQQALSPLHF	TGCGCCAGCAGCCAAGATCAGCAGGCTCTTTCACCCCTCCACTTT
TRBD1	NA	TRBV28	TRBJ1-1	CASGTGTEAFF	TGTGCCAGCGGGACAGGGACTGAAGCTTTCTTT
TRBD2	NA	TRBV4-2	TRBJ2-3	CASSQDLLVGRVDTQYF	TGTGCCAGCAGCCAAGATTTGCTCGTGGGGAGGGTAGATACGCAGTATTTT
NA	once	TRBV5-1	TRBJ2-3	CASSFAGARGTDTQYF	TGCGCCAGCAGCTTTGCCGGAGCGAGGGGCACAGATACGCAGTATTTT
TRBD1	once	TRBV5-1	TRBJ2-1	CASSLGQGSGNEQFF	TGCGCCAGCAGCTTGGGACAGGGGTCGGGAAATGAGCAGTTCTTC
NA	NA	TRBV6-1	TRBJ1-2	CASTQGYSGYTF	TGTGCCAGCACACAGGGTTATAGTGGCTACACCTTC
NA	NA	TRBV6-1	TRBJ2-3	CASSEIARGFTDTQYF	TGTGCCAGCAGTGAAATAGCGCGGGGCTTCACAGATACGCAGTATTTT
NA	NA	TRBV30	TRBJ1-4	CAWRAEKNEKLFF	TGTGCCTGGAGGGCCGAAAAAAATGAAAAACTGTTTTTT